Below, 8 T cell receptor beta chains from the same sample are listed, as sequenced in a study of monozygotic twins with inflammatory bowel disease. Following a re-call of the 5' RACE reads, TCRdb has one entry per CDR3 protein and lacks DNA. This repertoire comprises 120,000 to 150,000 distinct CDR3 sequences; its ten largest clones make up 2% to 3%. Sample: blood. These receptors were taken from a human donor with ulcerative colitis or Crohn's disease, or a healthy co-twin of an affected twin (not recorded which).

The V gene is TRBV20-1, the J gene TRBJ2-5; TCRdb's D call, TRBD1, is unchecked because there is no DNA. The germline CDR1 and CDR2 sequences are DFQATT and SNEGSKA (reference sequence). CDR3 length: 13 amino acids. CDR3 sequence: CSARGGVERTQYF.

The V gene is TRBV7-2, the J gene TRBJ2-3; TCRdb's D call, TRBD2, is unchecked because there is no DNA. The CDR3 is made up of 16 amino acids. Germline loops: CDR1 SGHTA, CDR2 FQGNSA. CDR3 residues: CASSLSDPRLGSTQYF.

The chain carries TRBV24-1 and TRBJ2-1; the TCRdb call, TRBD1, lacks DNA for checking. Germline assignment: CDR1 KGHDR and CDR2 SFDVKD. The CDR3 totals 15 residues. The CDR3: CATSDLTGPYNEQFF.

The chain combines TRBV11-2 with TRBJ2-7; as DNA is missing, the TRBD1 call by TCRdb cannot be tested. The CDR3 is made up of 16 amino acids. Germline CDR1 SGHAT, CDR2 FQNNGV. CDR3 residues: CASSLISTGLDYEQYF.

J is TRBJ1-6 and V is TRBV5-1; the TRBD1 assignment by TCRdb is unverifiable without DNA. Germline lookup yields CDR1 SGHRS and CDR2 YFSETQ. The CDR3 totals 14 residues. Here the CDR3 reads CASSLGQGHSPLHF.

V is TRBV7-2 and J is TRBJ2-3; no DNA is available, so the TRBD1 call from TCRdb remains unchecked. The CDR3 covers 15 residues. Germline V gives CDR1 SGHTA, CDR2 FQGNSA. This CDR3 is CASGQGAGWGDTQYF.

The rearrangement joins TRBV2 to TRBJ2-5; checking the TCRdb D call of TRBD2 is not possible without DNA. The germline gives CDR1 SNHLY, CDR2 FYNNEI. The CDR3 has 16 residues. The CDR3 sequence: CAGHFGTSGGQETQYF.

J is TRBJ1-1 and V is TRBV27; TCRdb gives TRBD1 as the D gene, but with no DNA this cannot be confirmed. This CDR3 contains 14 residues. Germline V CDR1 and CDR2: MNHEY, SMNVEV (reference sequence). The CDR3 here is CASSLRDQTGAAFF.